This T cell receptor (beta chain) was observed in a study of shared clonotypes between healthy human individuals. The CDR3 runs 17 residues. V dropped 0 bases and J dropped 0 bases, with 12 bases sitting between them. Germline V gene lookup returns CDR1 SGDLS and CDR2 YYNGEE. All donors were Caucasian adults living in Nashville, Tennessee. Regarding the study as a whole: The low donor count limited represented genetic and exposure-history diversity. Naive subsets tended to show greater estimated richness than memory subsets.

Profiling relied on immunoSEQ multiplex PCR, and the TCRdb table lists in-frame clones only, not all of them. Of fewer than 1.6 million clones listed, 98% were seen once; the top ten hold about 0.34%. Of note for this clone: What it recognizes is unknown.

Sequencing was carried out using naive CD4+ T cells sorted from blood. Subset defined: CD45RA+ positively selected. This TCR derives from a man aged 25-45 years in good health. The V call is TRBV9, the J call TRBJ1-4, with D possibly being TRBD1 (5 bases). CDR3 loop: CASSVAGQLATNEKLFF. CDR3 DNA sequence: TGTGCCAGCAGCGTAGCAGGGCAACTGGCAACTAATGAAAAACTGTTTTTT.